Each of the 23 T cell receptor beta chains below was sequenced from the same sample in a study of human T cells and chemical hapten exposure. TCRdb independently ran MiXCR on the RACE reads; one entry per CDR3 protein. The top ten hold under 7.5% of the sample, which has 180,000 or so distinct CDR3 sequences, 20% to 25% seen once. The time point: patch test 1, 2 weeks after DPC sensitization. Treatment denoted: therapeutic diphenylcyclopropenone sensitization with weekly scalp DPC. The specimen was whole blood, collected in connection with sensitization to the hapten diphenylcyclopropenone (DPC). These receptors originate from a woman between 50 and 59 years old with alopecia areata. Some clones in this sample may be carry-over from other donors' samples.

This clonotype was seen only a few times. CDR3 DNA: TGTGCCAGCAGCTTAGCATACAGCTCCTACAATGAGCAGTTCTTC. Its translation: CASSLAYSSYNEQFF. This rearrangement joins TRBV7-2 to TRBJ2-1; D is ambiguous. This CDR3 contains 15 residues. The V end lost 0 bases, the J end lost 0 bases, and 6 bases lay between the germline ends. Germline V CDR1 and CDR2: SGHTA, FQGNSA.

This sequence joins TRBV12-3 or TRBV12-4 and TRBJ2-2, with D unclear. CDR3 size: 13 residues. Trimming took 6 bases from V and 5 from J, leaving 10 bases between them. The CDR3 is CASSQMGTGELFF. CDR3 coding DNA: TGTGCCAGCAGCCAAATGGGGACCGGGGAGCTGTTTTTT.

The rearrangement joins TRBV28 to TRBJ1-2, with a possible D match to TRBD1 (6 bases). Germline lookup yields CDR1 MDHEN and CDR2 SYDVKM. This CDR3 comprises 14 residues. V lost 2 bases and J lost 8, with 15 bases in between. CDR3 amino acids: CASSLAGHLYGYTF. The CDR3 nucleotides read TGTGCCAGCAGTTTAGCGGGACATCTCTACGGCTACACCTTC.

This clonotype was counted a few times. The chain couples TRBV20-1 to TRBJ2-1, with 8 bases fitting TRBD2. Germline V gene sequence: CDR1 DFQATT, CDR2 SNEGSKA (reference sequence). CDR3 length: 16 amino acids. V lost 1 base to trimming and J lost 5 bases; unmatched junction nucleotides: 10. The CDR3 region is CSARGITSGSNNEQFF. The CDR3 nucleotides are TGCAGTGCTAGAGGAATAACTAGCGGAAGCAACAATGAGCAGTTCTTC.

V usage is TRBV5-6 and J usage is TRBJ1-2; perhaps TRBD1 as D (6 bases). The germline V and J ends were trimmed by 3 bases and 3 bases, with 12 bases remaining between them. Germline CDR1 SGHDT, CDR2 YYEEEE. The CDR3 runs 14 residues. In nucleotides, the CDR3 is TGTGCCAGCAGCTCGGACAGTCGCCACTATGGCTACACCTTC. Encoded protein: CASSSDSRHYGYTF.

This clonotype showed up just a few times. The chain combines TRBV2 with TRBJ2-2, with TRBD2 matching over 13 bases. From germline, CDR1 is SNHLY and CDR2 FYNNEI. V dropped 3 bases and J dropped 3; count of bases not matched to a gene: 7. This CDR3 region has 18 residues. CDR3 coding DNA: TGTGCCAGCAGTGAGACCCAGGGACTAGCGGGATACACCGGGGAGCTGTTTTTT. Protein sequence: CASSETQGLAGYTGELFF.

This clonotype was counted a single time. V is TRBV18 and J is TRBJ2-2; D not resolved. Trimming pared 6 bases from V and 2 bases from J, leaving 16 bases between. Germline values: CDR1 KGHSH, CDR2 LQKENI. The CDR3 runs to 16 residues. The CDR3 reads CASSPFGAENTGELFF. The CDR3 bases are TGTGCCAGCTCGCCCTTCGGTGCAGAAAACACCGGGGAGCTGTTTTTT.

This clonotype appeared a few times. J is TRBJ1-1 and V is TRBV2, with D unresolved. The CDR3 runs 15 residues. Per germline, CDR1 SNHLY and CDR2 FYNNEI. Trimming removed 6 bases from V and 7 bases from J, with 21 bases in between. As DNA, the CDR3 is TGTGCCAGCAGCTACGAGGGCCCGGGAGGCCATGAAGCTTTCTTT. Protein: CASSYEGPGGHEAFF.

The chain couples TRBV5-1 to TRBJ2-3; no reliable D call. With 0 bases removed from V and 0 bases from J, the gap between germline ends came to 8 bases. Germline V gene lookup returns CDR1 SGHRS and CDR2 YFSETQ. There are 15 residues in the CDR3. CDR3 nucleotides: TGCGCCAGCAGCTTGGAACTAACTAGCACAGATACGCAGTATTTT. It codes for CASSLELTSTDTQYF. Filled out from reference TRBV5-1 and TRBJ2-3, the complete variable domain reads KAGVTQTPRYLIKTRGQQVTLSCSPISGHRSVSWYQQTPGQGLQFLFEYFSETQRNKGNFPGRFSGRQFSNSRSEMNVSTLELGDSALYLCASSLELTSTDTQYFGPGTRLTVL.

Many counts were recorded for this clonotype. V gene TRBV25-1 combines with J gene TRBJ1-2, with D uncertain. Trimming removed 5 bases from V and 4 bases from J, with 5 bases in between. The CDR3 spans 11 residues. Looked up from germline, CDR1 is MGHDK and CDR2 is SYGVNS. The CDR3 DNA sequence: TGTGCCAGCAGTCGGGGCTATGGCTACACCTTC. It is translated as CASSRGYGYTF.

The CDR3 region has the DNA TGTGCCAGCGGGCCGGGACAGGAACCCTCCGGAGAAAAACTGTTTTTT. Encoded protein: CASGPGQEPSGEKLFF. The gene calls are TRBV12-3 or TRBV12-4 and TRBJ1-4; 8 bases match TRBD1. With 8 bases clipped from V and 8 bases from J, the junction kept 16 bases outside the gene matches. The CDR3 is 16 residues long.

This chain connects TRBV7-9 to TRBJ2-2, with 8 bases fitting TRBD1. The CDR3 extends over 15 amino acids. V was clipped by 4 bases and J by 4 bases; unmatched bases: 5. Germline values: CDR1 SEHNR, CDR2 FQNEAQ (reference sequence). CDR3 bases: TGTGCCAGCAGCTCTACAGGGGGGATCACCGGGGAGCTGTTTTTT. Translated: CASSSTGGITGELFF.

V is TRBV5-1 and J is TRBJ2-7; 7 bases fit TRBD1. The CDR3 has 15 amino acids. From germline, CDR1 is SGHRS and CDR2 YFSETQ. The V gene end was trimmed by 0 bases and the J gene end by 3 bases; junction bases not matched to a gene: 6. The CDR3 DNA sequence: TGCGCCAGCAGCTTGGGGACAGGAGTATACTACGAGCAGTACTTC. Amino acids: CASSLGTGVYYEQYF.

The rearrangement links TRBV2 to TRBJ2-2; 7 nucleotides line up with TRBD1. The CDR3 is 14 amino acids. With V trimmed by 7 bases and J by 0 bases, 2 bases remained unmatched. Germline V gives CDR1 SNHLY, CDR2 FYNNEI. The CDR3 nucleotides are TGTGCCAGCAAGGGGACAGCGAACACCGGGGAGCTGTTTTTT. Its protein is CASKGTANTGELFF.

This clonotype was seen many times. The J gene is TRBJ2-1, the V gene TRBV20-1; tentatively, D is TRBD2 (5 bases). Trimming took off 2 bases at V and 0 bases at J, with 26 bases between the two ends. Per the germline V gene, CDR1 is DFQATT and CDR2 is SNEGSKA (reference sequence). The CDR3 is 20 residues long. CDR3 nucleotides: TGCAGTGCTAGATCTGGAGGAACTCCATCACCCCATGCCTCCTACAATGAGCAGTTCTTC. Its translation: CSARSGGTPSPHASYNEQFF.

The V call is TRBV27, the J call TRBJ1-1, with 7 bases identical to TRBD1. The V and J ends lost 2 bases and 1 base, in that order; junction bases with no gene match: 1. Looked up from germline, CDR1 is MNHEY and CDR2 is SMNVEV (reference sequence). There are 14 residues in the CDR3. CDR3 sequence (DNA): TGTGCCAGCAGTTTACAGGGGGGGAACACTGAAGCTTTCTTT. This translates into CASSLQGGNTEAFF.

This clonotype was observed many times. The chain uses TRBV3-1 and TRBJ2-7; tentatively, D is TRBD2 (5 bases). The germline gives CDR1 LGHDT, CDR2 YNNKEL (reference sequence). The CDR3 sequence is 16 residues long. The V end was cut by 0 bases, the J end by 5 bases, with 17 bases between. The CDR3 DNA follows: TGTGCCAGCAGCCAAGATCAACGCCTAGCTCTCGACGAGCAGTACTTC. As protein: CASSQDQRLALDEQYF.

In this sample, this clonotype turned up a few times. This rearrangement joins TRBV10-2 to TRBJ2-2; TRBD2 aligns across 8 bases. The CDR3 has 16 amino acids. V lost 6 bases to trimming and J lost 0 bases; unmatched junction nucleotides: 6. Germline V lookup: CDR1 WSHSY, CDR2 SAAADI. CDR3 loop: CASSPRSGANTGELFF. CDR3 nucleotide sequence: TGCGCCAGCAGCCCGCGTAGCGGGGCGAACACCGGGGAGCTGTTTTTT.

The chain combines TRBV12-3 or TRBV12-4 with TRBJ2-7; 8 nucleotides match TRBD2. J was trimmed by 2 bases and V by 2 bases; bases with no gene match: 5. The CDR3 contains 15 residues. The CDR3 is CASSLKAGDPYEQYF. The CDR3 region has the DNA TGTGCCAGCAGTTTAAAAGCGGGAGACCCCTACGAGCAGTACTTC.

The chain combines TRBV7-2 with TRBJ1-1, with 7 bases matching TRBD1. CDR1 and CDR2 from the germline V gene are SGHTA and FQGNSA. The CDR3 has 13 amino acids. V lost 5 bases and J lost 11; bases outside the gene matches: 11. The CDR3 spells CASSPNRGMRAFF. The CDR3 coding sequence is TGTGCCAGCAGCCCGAACAGGGGAATGCGTGCTTTCTTT.

This clonotype was counted between two and nine times. The V gene is TRBV20-1, the J gene TRBJ1-1; D might be TRBD1 (6 bases). The CDR3 extends over 13 amino acids. V was shortened by 5 bases and J by 4 bases, with 14 bases between the two germline ends. Germline assignment: CDR1 DFQATT and CDR2 SNEGSKA (reference sequence). The CDR3 DNA follows: TGCAGTGCTTCTAAGGGGGTAGGCACTGAAGCTTTCTTT. Its protein is CSASKGVGTEAFF.

This clonotype appeared a few times. The rearrangement links TRBV10-3 to TRBJ2-1, with 12 bases that match TRBD2. Germline CDR1 ENHRY, CDR2 SYGVKD. CDR3 length: 18 residues. V trimming: 3 bases; J trimming: 11 bases; junction bases outside the gene matches: 17. The CDR3 DNA reads TGTGCCATCAGTGACGATCCTCGACTAGCGGGAGCCGTTGTTAAGCAGTTCTTC. Protein product: CAISDDPRLAGAVVKQFF.

The chain employs TRBV20-1 and TRBJ1-1; 7 bases agree with TRBD1. This CDR3 region has 15 residues. V was clipped by 0 bases and J by 1 base; unmatched bases: 5. CDR1 and CDR2 from the germline V gene are DFQATT and SNEGSKA (reference sequence). CDR3 bases: TGCAGTGCTAGAGATCCGGGACAGACGAACACTGAAGCTTTCTTT. Encoded protein: CSARDPGQTNTEAFF.